The 8 T cell receptor beta chains below were found in one sample sequenced in a study of T cell changes during pregnancy in multiple sclerosis. Only in-frame clones appear in the TCRdb table, and some are missing; sequencing was by immunoSEQ multiplex PCR. The sample yields around 100,000 clones, 91% seen once. The sequenced sample was peripheral blood, obtained after pregnancy. Receptor source: a female donor with multiple sclerosis, enrolled in a pregnancy study.

This chain joins TRBV5-1 and TRBJ2-7, with 10 bases identical to TRBD1. V shed 3 bases and J 1 base; nucleotides not matched to a gene: 4. The CDR3 has 15 amino acids. The V gene's germline CDR1 is SGHRS and CDR2 YFSETQ. The CDR3 DNA follows: TGCGCCAGCAGCTCAGACAGGGGGCTATCCTACGAGCAGTACTTC. This sequence encodes CASSSDRGLSYEQYF. The full variable domain, with the rest looked up from reference TRBV5-1 and TRBJ2-7, is KAGVTQTPRYLIKTRGQQVTLSCSPISGHRSVSWYQQTPGQGLQFLFEYFSETQRNKGNFPGRFSGRQFSNSRSEMNVSTLELGDSALYLCASSSDRGLSYEQYFGPGTRLTVT.

The CDR3 is CASSPYVLGSGGGTQYF. Written as DNA, the CDR3 is TGTGCCAGCAGCCCCTACGTGTTAGGTAGCGGAGGAGGGACCCAGTACTTC. The V gene is TRBV7-3, the J gene TRBJ2-5, with D possibly matching TRBD2 (6 bases). This CDR3 comprises 17 residues. Trimming took off 5 bases at V and 7 bases at J, with 26 bases between the two ends. Germline V gives CDR1 SGHTA, CDR2 FQGTGA.

The chain couples TRBV5-4 to TRBJ1-1; 8 bases map to TRBD1. CDR1 SGHNT and CDR2 YYREEE come from the germline V gene (reference sequence). The CDR3 totals 14 residues. V gave up 4 bases and J gave up 6 bases; unmatched junction bases: 8. CDR3 bases: TGTGCCAGCAGCACGACAGGGGCGCAGGCTGAAGCTTTCTTT. Its protein product is CASSTTGAQAEAFF.

The chain combines TRBV10-3 with TRBJ2-5, with D maybe TRBD1 (6 bases). Per the germline V gene, CDR1 is ENHRY and CDR2 is SYGVKD. V was cut by 10 bases and J by 2 bases, with 23 bases left in between. CDR3 size: 16 residues. CDR3 sequence: CASSQTGIPDQETQYF. The CDR3 region has the DNA TGTGCCAGCTCCCAAACAGGGATTCCTGATCAAGAGACCCAGTACTTC.

This clone was seen just once. The genes are TRBV5-1 and TRBJ2-3, with 7 bases fitting TRBD1. The CDR3 sequence is 14 residues long. With V trimmed by 5 bases and J by 1 base, 4 bases remained unmatched. Germline loops: CDR1 SGHRS, CDR2 YFSETQ. This chain's CDR3 is CASSKGAGTDTQYF. The CDR3 bases are TGCGCCAGCAGTAAGGGGGCCGGCACAGATACGCAGTATTTT.

The chain employs TRBV6-5 and TRBJ1-5; D possibly corresponds to TRBD1 (6 bases). The CDR3 contains 14 residues. Germline V lookup: CDR1 MNHEY, CDR2 SVGAGI. Trimming left V 6 bases short and J 6 bases short, with 15 bases between. The CDR3, as DNA: TGTGCCAGCAGCTTAACAGGGAAGGGTCAGCCCCAGCATTTT. Translation gives CASSLTGKGQPQHF.

This clone has a single count. V is TRBV5-6 and J is TRBJ2-1; weak D call: TRBD2 (5 bases). The CDR3 spans 18 residues. The V end lost 4 bases, the J end lost 4 bases, and 24 bases lay between the germline ends. Germline assignment: CDR1 SGHDT and CDR2 YYEEEE. CDR3 loop: CASSDSGMARVLYNEQFF. CDR3 nucleotide sequence: TGTGCCAGCAGCGACTCGGGGATGGCGCGGGTTCTATACAATGAGCAGTTCTTC. Supplemented by reference TRBV5-6 and TRBJ2-1, the full variable domain reads DAGVTQSPTHLIKTRGQQVTLRCSPKSGHDTVSWYQQALGQGPQFIFQYYEEEERQRGNFPDRFSGHQFPNYSSELNVNALLLGDSALYLCASSDSGMARVLYNEQFFGPGTRLTVL.

The V gene is TRBV27, the J gene TRBJ1-2, with D unclear. CDR3 length: 13 amino acids. Germline V lookup: CDR1 MNHEY, CDR2 SMNVEV (reference sequence). V lost 6 bases and J 8 bases, leaving 16 bases between the germline ends. CDR3 protein: CASSPSPVRGYTF. The CDR3 region has the DNA TGTGCCAGCAGCCCTAGCCCCGTTCGGGGCTACACCTTC.